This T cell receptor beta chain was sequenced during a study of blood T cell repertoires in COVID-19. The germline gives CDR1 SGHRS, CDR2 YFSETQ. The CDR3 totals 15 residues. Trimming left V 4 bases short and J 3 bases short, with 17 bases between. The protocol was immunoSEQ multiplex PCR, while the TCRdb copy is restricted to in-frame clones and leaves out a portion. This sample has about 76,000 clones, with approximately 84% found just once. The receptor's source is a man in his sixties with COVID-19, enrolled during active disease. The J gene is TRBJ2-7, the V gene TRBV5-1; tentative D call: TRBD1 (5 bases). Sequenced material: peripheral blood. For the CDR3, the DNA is TGCGCCAGCAGCCCTAAGGGGTTGGATATCTACGAGCAGTACTTC. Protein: CASSPKGLDIYEQYF.